The TCR beta chain under discussion was sequenced for a study of T cells after yellow fever vaccination. One entry per CDR3 protein, called by TCRdb with MiXCR from the 5' RACE reads. Altogether about 580,000 distinct CDR3 sequences are present, roughly a sixth being singletons, with the ten largest covering 15% to 20%. This sample comprised PBMCs, obtained more than 4 days after the first yellow fever vaccination. The receptor's source is a man aged 18 to 29 who received the YFV17D yellow fever vaccine.

The CDR3 region is CASSFRGIQPQHF. DNA for the CDR3: TGTGCCAGCAGTTTCAGGGGGATTCAGCCCCAGCATTTT. The chain combines TRBV6-2 or TRBV6-3 with TRBJ1-5; 7 bases fit TRBD1. This CDR3 spans 13 amino acids. V dropped 4 bases and J dropped 6; count of bases not matched to a gene: 3. Per germline, CDR1 MNHEY and CDR2 SVGEGT.